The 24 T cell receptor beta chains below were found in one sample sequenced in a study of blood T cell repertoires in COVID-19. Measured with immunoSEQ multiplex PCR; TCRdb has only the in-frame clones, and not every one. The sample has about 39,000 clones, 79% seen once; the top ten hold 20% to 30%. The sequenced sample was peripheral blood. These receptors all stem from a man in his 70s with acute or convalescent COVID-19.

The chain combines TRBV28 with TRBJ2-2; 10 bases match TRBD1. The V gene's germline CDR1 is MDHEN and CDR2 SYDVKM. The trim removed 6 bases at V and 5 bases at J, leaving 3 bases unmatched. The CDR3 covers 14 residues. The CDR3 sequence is CASSTGQGTGELFF. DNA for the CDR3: TGTGCCAGCAGCACGGGACAGGGGACCGGGGAGCTGTTTTTT.

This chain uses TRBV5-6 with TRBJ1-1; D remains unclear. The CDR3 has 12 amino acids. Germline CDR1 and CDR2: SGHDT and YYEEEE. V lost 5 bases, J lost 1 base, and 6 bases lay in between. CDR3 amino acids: CASRATNTEAFF. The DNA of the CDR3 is TGTGCCAGCAGGGCCACGAACACTGAAGCTTTCTTT.

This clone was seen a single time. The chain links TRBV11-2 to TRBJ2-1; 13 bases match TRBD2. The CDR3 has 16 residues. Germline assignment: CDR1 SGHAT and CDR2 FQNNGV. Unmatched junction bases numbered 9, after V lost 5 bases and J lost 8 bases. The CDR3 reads CASSTRGLAGEDEQFF. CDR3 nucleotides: TGTGCCAGCAGCACCCGTGGACTAGCGGGAGAGGATGAGCAGTTCTTC. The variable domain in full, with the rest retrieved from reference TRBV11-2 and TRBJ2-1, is EAGVAQSPRYKIIEKRQSVAFWCNPISGHATLYWYQQILGQGPKLLIQFQNNGVVDDSQLPKDRFSAERLKGVDSTLKIQPAKLEDSAVYLCASSTRGLAGEDEQFFGPGTRLTVL.

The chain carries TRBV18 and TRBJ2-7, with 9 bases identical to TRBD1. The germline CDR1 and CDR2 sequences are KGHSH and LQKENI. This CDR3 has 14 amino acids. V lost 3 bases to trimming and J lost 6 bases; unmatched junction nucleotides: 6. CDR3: CASSPDRGNGEQYF. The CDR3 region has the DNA TGTGCCAGCTCACCGGACAGGGGTAATGGCGAGCAGTACTTC.

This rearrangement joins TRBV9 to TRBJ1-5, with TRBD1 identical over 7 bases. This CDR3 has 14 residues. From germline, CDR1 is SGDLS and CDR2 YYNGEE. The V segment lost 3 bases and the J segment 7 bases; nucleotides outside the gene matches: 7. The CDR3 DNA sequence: TGTGCCAGCAGCGAGACAGGGTTGGAACAGCCCCAGCATTTT. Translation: CASSETGLEQPQHF.

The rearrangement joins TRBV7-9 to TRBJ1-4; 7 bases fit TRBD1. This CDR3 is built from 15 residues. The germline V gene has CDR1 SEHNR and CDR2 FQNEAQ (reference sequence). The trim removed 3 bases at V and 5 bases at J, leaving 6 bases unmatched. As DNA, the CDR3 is TGTGCCAGCAGCTTGGGAGACAGGGTAAATGAAAAACTGTTTTTT. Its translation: CASSLGDRVNEKLFF. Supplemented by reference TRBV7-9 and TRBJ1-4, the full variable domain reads DTGVSQNPRHKITKRGQNVTFRCDPISEHNRLYWYRQTLGQGPEFLTYFQNEAQLEKSRLLSDRFSAERPKGSFSTLEIQRTEQGDSAMYLCASSLGDRVNEKLFFGSGTQLSVL.

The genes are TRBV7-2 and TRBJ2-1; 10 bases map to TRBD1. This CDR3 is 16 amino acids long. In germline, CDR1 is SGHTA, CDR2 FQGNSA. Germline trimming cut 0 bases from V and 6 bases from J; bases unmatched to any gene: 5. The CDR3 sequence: CASSLAGTGVFNEQFF. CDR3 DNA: TGTGCCAGCAGCTTAGCCGGGACAGGGGTGTTCAATGAGCAGTTCTTC.

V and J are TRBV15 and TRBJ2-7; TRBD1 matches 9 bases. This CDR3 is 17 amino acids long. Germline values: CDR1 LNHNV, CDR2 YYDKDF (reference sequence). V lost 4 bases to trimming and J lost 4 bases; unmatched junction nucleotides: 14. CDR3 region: CATSTEPPGQGWYEQYF. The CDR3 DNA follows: TGTGCCACCAGCACAGAACCACCGGGACAGGGTTGGTACGAGCAGTACTTC.

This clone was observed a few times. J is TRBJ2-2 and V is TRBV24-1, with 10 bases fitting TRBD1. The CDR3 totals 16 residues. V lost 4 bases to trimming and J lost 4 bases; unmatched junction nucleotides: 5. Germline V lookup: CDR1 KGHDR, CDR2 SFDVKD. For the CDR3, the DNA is TGTGCCACCAGTGACGGGACAGGGGTCCTCACCGGGGAGCTGTTTTTT. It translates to CATSDGTGVLTGELFF.

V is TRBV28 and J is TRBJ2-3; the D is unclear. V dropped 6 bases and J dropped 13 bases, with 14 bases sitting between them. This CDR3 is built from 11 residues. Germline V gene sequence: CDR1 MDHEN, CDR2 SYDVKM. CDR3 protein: CASSYSNRKYF. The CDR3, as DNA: TGTGCCAGCAGCTACTCGAACAGAAAGTATTTT.

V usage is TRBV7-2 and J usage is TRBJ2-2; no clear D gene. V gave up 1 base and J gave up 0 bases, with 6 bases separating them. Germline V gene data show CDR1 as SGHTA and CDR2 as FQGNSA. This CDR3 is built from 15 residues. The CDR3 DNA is TGTGCCAGCAGCTTAGTAGTATCGAACACCGGGGAGCTGTTTTTT. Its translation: CASSLVVSNTGELFF.

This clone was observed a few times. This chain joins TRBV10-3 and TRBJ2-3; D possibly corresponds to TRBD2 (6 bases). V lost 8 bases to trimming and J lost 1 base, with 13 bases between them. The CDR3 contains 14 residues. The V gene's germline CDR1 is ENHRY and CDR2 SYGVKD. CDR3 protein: CAIRGGAGTDTQYF. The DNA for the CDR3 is TGTGCCATCCGGGGCGGGGCTGGCACAGATACGCAGTATTTT.

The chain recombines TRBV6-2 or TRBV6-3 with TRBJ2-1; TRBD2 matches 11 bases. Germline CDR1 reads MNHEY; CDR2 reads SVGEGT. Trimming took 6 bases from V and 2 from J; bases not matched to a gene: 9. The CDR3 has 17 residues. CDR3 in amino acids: CASSPYISGGAYNEQFF. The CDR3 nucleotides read TGTGCCAGCAGCCCATACATTAGCGGGGGGGCCTACAATGAGCAGTTCTTC.

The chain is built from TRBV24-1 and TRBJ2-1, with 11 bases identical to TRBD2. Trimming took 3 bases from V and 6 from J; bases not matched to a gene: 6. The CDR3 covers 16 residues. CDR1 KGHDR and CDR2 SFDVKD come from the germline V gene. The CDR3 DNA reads TGTGCCACCAGTGATCCCTTTAGCGGGAGGGTCAATGAGCAGTTCTTC. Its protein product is CATSDPFSGRVNEQFF.

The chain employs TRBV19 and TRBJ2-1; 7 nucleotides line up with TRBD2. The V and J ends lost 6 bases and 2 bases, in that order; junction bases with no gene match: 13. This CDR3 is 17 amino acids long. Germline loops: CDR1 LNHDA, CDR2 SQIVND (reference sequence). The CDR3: CASSPRGEGAAYNEQFF. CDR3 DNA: TGTGCCAGTAGCCCGCGCGGGGAGGGAGCGGCCTACAATGAGCAGTTCTTC.

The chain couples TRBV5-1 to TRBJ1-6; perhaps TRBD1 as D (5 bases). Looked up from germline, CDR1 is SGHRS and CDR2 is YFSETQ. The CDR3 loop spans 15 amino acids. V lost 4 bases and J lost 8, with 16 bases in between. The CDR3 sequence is CASSPSGRGDSPLHF. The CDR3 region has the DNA TGCGCCAGCAGCCCCTCAGGACGGGGGGATTCACCCCTCCACTTT.

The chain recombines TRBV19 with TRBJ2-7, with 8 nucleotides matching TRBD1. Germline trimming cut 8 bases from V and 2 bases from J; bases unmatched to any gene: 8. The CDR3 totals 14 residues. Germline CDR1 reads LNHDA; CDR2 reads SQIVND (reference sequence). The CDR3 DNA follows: TGTGCCAGTCGCCGGACAGGGTCGGCCTACGAGCAGTACTTC. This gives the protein CASRRTGSAYEQYF.

The CDR3 reads CASSLSDTYEQYF. The CDR3, as DNA: TGTGCCAGCAGCTTAAGCGATACCTACGAGCAGTACTTC. The chain recombines TRBV11-2 with TRBJ2-7; D not certain. The CDR3 runs to 13 residues. The V gene's germline CDR1 is SGHAT and CDR2 FQNNGV. Trimming removed 2 bases at V and 2 bases at J, with 7 bases between.

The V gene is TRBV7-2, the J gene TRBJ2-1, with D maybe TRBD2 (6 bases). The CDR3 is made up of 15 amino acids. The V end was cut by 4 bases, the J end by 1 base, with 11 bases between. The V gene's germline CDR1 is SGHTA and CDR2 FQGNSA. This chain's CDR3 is CASSSFSGSYNEQFF. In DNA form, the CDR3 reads TGTGCCAGCAGCTCGTTTAGCGGTTCCTACAATGAGCAGTTCTTC.

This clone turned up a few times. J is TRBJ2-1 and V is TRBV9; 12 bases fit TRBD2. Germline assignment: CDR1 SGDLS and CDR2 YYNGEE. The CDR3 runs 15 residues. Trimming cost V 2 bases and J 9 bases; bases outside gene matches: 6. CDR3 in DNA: TGTGCCAGCAGCGTTAGGCTAGCGGGAGGGATTGAGCAGTTCTTC. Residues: CASSVRLAGGIEQFF.

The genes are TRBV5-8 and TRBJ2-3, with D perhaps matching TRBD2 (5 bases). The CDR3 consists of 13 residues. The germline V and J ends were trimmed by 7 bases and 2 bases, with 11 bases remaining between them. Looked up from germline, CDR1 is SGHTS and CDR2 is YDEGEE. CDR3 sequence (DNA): TGTGCCAGCCAGAGGGCGGTCACAGATACGCAGTATTTT. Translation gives CASQRAVTDTQYF.

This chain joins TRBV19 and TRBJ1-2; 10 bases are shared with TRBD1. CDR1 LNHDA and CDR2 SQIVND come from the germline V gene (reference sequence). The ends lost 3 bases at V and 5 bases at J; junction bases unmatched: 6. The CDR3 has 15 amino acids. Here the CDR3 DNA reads TGTGCCAGTAGTATCCGCGGGACAGGGGATTATGGCTACACCTTC. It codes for CASSIRGTGDYGYTF.

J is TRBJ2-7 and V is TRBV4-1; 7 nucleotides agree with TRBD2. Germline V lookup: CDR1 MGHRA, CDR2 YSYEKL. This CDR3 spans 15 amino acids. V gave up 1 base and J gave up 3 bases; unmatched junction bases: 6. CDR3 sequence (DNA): TGCGCCAGCAGCCAAGGTGCGGGAGTAGGCTACGAGCAGTACTTC. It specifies CASSQGAGVGYEQYF.

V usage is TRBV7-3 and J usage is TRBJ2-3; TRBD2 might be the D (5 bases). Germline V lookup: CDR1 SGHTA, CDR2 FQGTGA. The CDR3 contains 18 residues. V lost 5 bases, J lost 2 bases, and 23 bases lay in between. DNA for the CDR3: TGTGCCAGCAGCGCCCTTGGGTCGGCGGGCGGTTCCACAGATACGCAGTATTTT. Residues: CASSALGSAGGSTDTQYF.